Presented here are 3 T cell receptor beta chains from one specimen sequenced in a study of shared clonotypes between healthy human individuals. Sequenced by immunoSEQ multiplex PCR; TCRdb stores in-frame clones only, minus some. The sample includes about 2.4 million clones, more than 80% seen only once; the top ten take over 0.12%. Material for sequencing was naive CD4+ T cells sorted from blood. As for subset: CD45RA+ positively selected. The origin of the receptors is a man in his late teens or twenties in good health.

The chain couples TRBV7-3 to TRBJ1-2, with 8 positions matching TRBD1. Losses at the gene ends were 4 bases for V and 6 bases for J; bases not matched to a gene: 16. The CDR3 runs 17 residues. The germline gives CDR1 SGHTA, CDR2 FQGTGA. CDR3 residues: CASSYTGDGRGRDGYTF. CDR3 coding DNA: TGTGCCAGCAGCTATACCGGGGATGGCAGGGGGCGCGATGGCTACACCTTC.

This chain uses TRBV4-1 with TRBJ2-7; 11 bases line up with TRBD1. Looked up from germline, CDR1 is MGHRA and CDR2 is YSYEKL. This CDR3 region has 18 residues. The ends lost 0 bases at V and 4 bases at J; junction bases unmatched: 11. CDR3 loop: CASSQDIPTRDRGYEQYF. The CDR3 region has the DNA TGCGCCAGCAGCCAAGATATCCCCACCCGGGACAGGGGGTACGAGCAGTACTTC.

Only one count was recorded for this clone. The chain links TRBV29-1 to TRBJ1-3; 11 nucleotides match TRBD1. Germline loops: CDR1 SQVTM, CDR2 ANQGSEA. V lost 6 bases, J lost 0 bases, and 1 base stayed unmatched. This CDR3 has 14 residues. CDR3 in amino acids: CSVGTGGSGNTIYF. CDR3 nucleotides: TGCAGCGTGGGGACAGGGGGCTCTGGAAACACCATATATTTT.